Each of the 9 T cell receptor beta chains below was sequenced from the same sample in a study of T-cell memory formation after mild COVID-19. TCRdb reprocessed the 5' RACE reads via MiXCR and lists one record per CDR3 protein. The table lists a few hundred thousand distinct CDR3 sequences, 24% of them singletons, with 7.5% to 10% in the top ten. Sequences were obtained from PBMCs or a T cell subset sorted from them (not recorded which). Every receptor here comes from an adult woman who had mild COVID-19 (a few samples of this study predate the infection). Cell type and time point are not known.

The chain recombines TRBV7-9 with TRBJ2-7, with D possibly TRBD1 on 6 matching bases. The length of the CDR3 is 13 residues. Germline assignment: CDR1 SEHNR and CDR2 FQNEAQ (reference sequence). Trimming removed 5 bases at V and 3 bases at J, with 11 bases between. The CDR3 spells CASSDHRVYEQYF. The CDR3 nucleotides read TGTGCCAGCAGCGATCACAGGGTCTACGAGCAGTACTTC.

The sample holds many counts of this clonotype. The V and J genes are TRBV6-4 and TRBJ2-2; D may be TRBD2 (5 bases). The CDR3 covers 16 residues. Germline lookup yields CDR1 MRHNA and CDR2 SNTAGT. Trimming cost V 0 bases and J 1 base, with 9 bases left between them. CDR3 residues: CASSDSVEGNTGELFF. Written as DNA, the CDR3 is TGTGCCAGCAGTGACTCGGTCGAGGGGAACACCGGGGAGCTGTTTTTT.

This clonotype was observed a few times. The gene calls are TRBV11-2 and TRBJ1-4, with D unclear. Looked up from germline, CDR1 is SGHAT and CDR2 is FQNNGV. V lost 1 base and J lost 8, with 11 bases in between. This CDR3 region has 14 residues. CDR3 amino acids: CASSLGLGLEKLFF. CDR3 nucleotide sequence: TGTGCCAGCAGCTTAGGGCTCGGGCTGGAAAAACTGTTTTTT.

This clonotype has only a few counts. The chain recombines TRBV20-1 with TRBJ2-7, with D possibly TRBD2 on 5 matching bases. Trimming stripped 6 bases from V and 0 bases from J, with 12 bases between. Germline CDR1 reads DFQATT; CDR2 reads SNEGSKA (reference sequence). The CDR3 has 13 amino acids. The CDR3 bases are TGCAGTGCCGTCCGGACTGGCTCCTACGAGCAGTACTTC. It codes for CSAVRTGSYEQYF.

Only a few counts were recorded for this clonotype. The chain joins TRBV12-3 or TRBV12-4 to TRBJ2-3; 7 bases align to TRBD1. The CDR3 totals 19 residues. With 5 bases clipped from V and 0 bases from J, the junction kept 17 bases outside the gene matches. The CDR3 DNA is TGTGCCAGCAGTCTCGCAACAGGGGAGAGGGCAGGGAGCACAGATACGCAGTATTTT. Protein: CASSLATGERAGSTDTQYF.

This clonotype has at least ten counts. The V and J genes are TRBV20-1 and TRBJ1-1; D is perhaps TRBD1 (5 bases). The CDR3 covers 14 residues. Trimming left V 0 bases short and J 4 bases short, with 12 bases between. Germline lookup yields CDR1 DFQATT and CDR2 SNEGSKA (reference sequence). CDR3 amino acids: CSARDTGLVTEAFF. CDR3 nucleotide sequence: TGCAGTGCTAGAGATACGGGGCTGGTCACTGAAGCTTTCTTT.

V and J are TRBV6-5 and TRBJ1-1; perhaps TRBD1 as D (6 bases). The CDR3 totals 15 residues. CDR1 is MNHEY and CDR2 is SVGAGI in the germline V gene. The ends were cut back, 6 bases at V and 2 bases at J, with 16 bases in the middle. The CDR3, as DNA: TGTGCCAGCAGCCACGACAGGACCCCAAACACTGAAGCTTTCTTT. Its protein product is CASSHDRTPNTEAFF.

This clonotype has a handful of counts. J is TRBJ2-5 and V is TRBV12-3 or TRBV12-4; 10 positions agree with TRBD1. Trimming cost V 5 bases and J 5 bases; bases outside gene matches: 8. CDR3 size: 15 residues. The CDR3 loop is CASSQTTGGKETQYF. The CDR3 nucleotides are TGTGCCAGCAGTCAGACGACAGGGGGCAAGGAGACCCAGTACTTC.

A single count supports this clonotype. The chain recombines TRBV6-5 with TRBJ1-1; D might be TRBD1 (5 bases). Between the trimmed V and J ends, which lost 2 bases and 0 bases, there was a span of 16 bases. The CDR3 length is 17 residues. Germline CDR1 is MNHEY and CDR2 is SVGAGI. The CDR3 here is CASSYRVGPVMNTEAFF. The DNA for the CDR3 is TGTGCCAGCAGTTACAGGGTGGGGCCAGTCATGAACACTGAAGCTTTCTTT.